This TCR beta chain was recovered during a study of blood T cell repertoires in COVID-19. As originally analysed: The authors estimated nucleated cell counts from reference gene primer amplification. Using immunoSEQ multiplex PCR, the repertoire was profiled, and TCRdb retains in-frame clones only, with some absent. For V, J and clone size, that table is used; D and trimming come from the DNA. The table records more than 100,000 clones, 80% to 90% of them present only once. The CDR3 loop spans 15 amino acids. Germline lookup yields CDR1 MNHEY and CDR2 SVGAGI. V lost 7 bases, J lost 1 base, and 9 bases stayed unmatched.

V usage is TRBV6-5 and J usage is TRBJ1-2; TRBD1 matches at 7 bases. The TCR was taken from a man aged 35 to 55 with acute or convalescent COVID-19. The material sequenced was peripheral blood. The CDR3 protein is CASTLGQYLNYGYTF. The CDR3 coding sequence is TGTGCCAGCACCCTGGGACAGTACCTTAACTATGGCTACACCTTC.